Listed below are T cell receptor beta chains from one sample, sequenced in a study of CD8+CD57+ T cells in acquired aplastic anemia. TCRdb re-called the reads with MiXCR, one entry per CDR3 protein. Of about 110,000 distinct CDR3 sequences in the sample, 50% to 65% were seen once. The specimen was sorted CD4+, CD8+, or CD8+CD57+ T cells (not recorded which) from PBMCs. These receptors all come from a human donor in good health, serving as a control. Each CDR3 is given with its conserved first and last residue. The order of the fields is clone size, V gene, CDR3 length, J gene, D gene, CDR3 DNA, CDR3 protein. D genes are given only for firm matches. Clone size, where shown, is once, few, many, or a class for clones that have expanded.

clone size: many; V gene: TRBV4-1; CDR3 length: 15; J gene: TRBJ1-1; D gene: .; CDR3 DNA: TGCGCCAGCAGCCAAAGGGGGGGGGCCTACACTGAAGCTTTCTTT; CDR3 protein: CASSQRGGAYTEAFF
clone size: many; V gene: TRBV6-4; CDR3 length: 12; J gene: TRBJ1-1; D gene: .; CDR3 DNA: TGTGCCAGCAGGGATGGGAACGCTGAAGCTTTCTTT; CDR3 protein: CASRDGNAEAFF
clone size: many; V gene: TRBV27; CDR3 length: 15; J gene: TRBJ2-7; D gene: TRBD1; CDR3 DNA: TGTGCCAGCAGTTTACCTGATGGGACAGGGCACGAGCAGTACTTC; CDR3 protein: CASSLPDGTGHEQYF
clone size: many; V gene: TRBV20-1; CDR3 length: 12; J gene: TRBJ1-1; D gene: TRBD1; CDR3 DNA: TGCAGTGCCAAACGACAGGGGACTGAAGCTTTCTTT; CDR3 protein: CSAKRQGTEAFF
clone size: .; V gene: TRBV29-1; CDR3 length: 13; J gene: TRBJ2-7; D gene: .; CDR3 DNA: TGCAGCGTTGACCGGGGGTCATCGTCCGAGCAGTACTTC; CDR3 protein: CSVDRGSSSEQYF
clone size: few; V gene: TRBV2; CDR3 length: 14; J gene: TRBJ2-5; D gene: TRBD2; CDR3 DNA: TGTGCCAGCAGAGAATTAGCGGGGAGGGAGACCCAGTACTTC; CDR3 protein: CASRELAGRETQYF
clone size: many; V gene: TRBV9; CDR3 length: 13; J gene: TRBJ1-2; D gene: .; CDR3 DNA: TGTGCTAGCAGCGGGGAAGGGCTCTATGGCTACACCTTC; CDR3 protein: CASSGEGLYGYTF
clone size: .; V gene: TRBV15; CDR3 length: 15; J gene: TRBJ2-1; D gene: TRBD1; CDR3 DNA: TGTGCCACCAGCCGAGGGGGGACAGGGAATGATGAGCAGTTCTTC; CDR3 protein: CATSRGGTGNDEQFF
clone size: .; V gene: TRBV19; CDR3 length: 16; J gene: TRBJ1-6; D gene: TRBD1; CDR3 DNA: TGTGCCAGTAGTATGCCCGGACAGGGAGCGAATTCACCCCTCCACTTT; CDR3 protein: CASSMPGQGANSPLHF
clone size: many; V gene: TRBV24-1; CDR3 length: 18; J gene: TRBJ2-1; D gene: .; CDR3 DNA: TGTGCCACCAGTGATTTAATGGGCAGGGGAACAATTGGTGATGAGCAGTTCTTC; CDR3 protein: CATSDLMGRGTIGDEQFF
clone size: .; V gene: TRBV19; CDR3 length: 15; J gene: TRBJ2-7; D gene: .; CDR3 DNA: TGTGCCCGTAGTATGTCCGGGGCTCGCTCCTACGAGCAGTACTTC; CDR3 protein: CARSMSGARSYEQYF
clone size: many; V gene: TRBV20-1; CDR3 length: 14; J gene: TRBJ2-7; D gene: .; CDR3 DNA: TGCAGTGCTAGATTCCGGACGGCTTCCTACGAGCAGTACTTC; CDR3 protein: CSARFRTASYEQYF
clone size: .; V gene: TRBV2; CDR3 length: 13; J gene: TRBJ1-4; D gene: .; CDR3 DNA: TGTGCCGGCGGATCCGACTTTAATGAAAAACTGTTTTTT; CDR3 protein: CAGGSDFNEKLFF
clone size: many; V gene: TRBV2; CDR3 length: 12; J gene: TRBJ2-7; D gene: .; CDR3 DNA: TGTGCCAGCAGTGAGCGATCCTACGAGCAGTACTTC; CDR3 protein: CASSERSYEQYF
clone size: .; V gene: TRBV12-3/TRBV12-4; CDR3 length: 15; J gene: TRBJ2-1; D gene: .; CDR3 DNA: TGTGCCAGCAGTCAGGCGGACAGTGGTTTGGATGAGCAGTTCTTC; CDR3 protein: CASSQADSGLDEQFF
clone size: .; V gene: TRBV7-2; CDR3 length: 13; J gene: TRBJ1-2; D gene: .; CDR3 DNA: TGTGCCAGCAGCTTAGGCAATACCTATGGCTACACCTTC; CDR3 protein: CASSLGNTYGYTF
clone size: many; V gene: TRBV4-3; CDR3 length: 15; J gene: TRBJ2-7; D gene: TRBD1; CDR3 DNA: TGCGCCAGCAGCCAAGACAGGGGGCATCGGTACGAGCAGTACTTC; CDR3 protein: CASSQDRGHRYEQYF
clone size: once; V gene: TRBV10-1; CDR3 length: 15; J gene: TRBJ1-5; D gene: .; CDR3 DNA: TGCGCCAGCAGTGATGGCAGGAGCCTCAATCAGCCCCAGCATTTT; CDR3 protein: CASSDGRSLNQPQHF
clone size: .; V gene: TRBV19; CDR3 length: 15; J gene: TRBJ1-1; D gene: .; CDR3 DNA: TGTGCCAGTAGTATAGAAGGGGGGCCGGGCACCGAAGCTCTCTTT; CDR3 protein: CASSIEGGPGTEALF
clone size: many; V gene: TRBV20-1; CDR3 length: 18; J gene: TRBJ1-1; D gene: TRBD1; CDR3 DNA: TGCAGTGCTAGAGATAGGGGACAGGAGGCCCCACCAAACACTGAAGCTTTCTTT; CDR3 protein: CSARDRGQEAPPNTEAFF
clone size: .; V gene: TRBV20-1; CDR3 length: 13; J gene: TRBJ2-1; D gene: TRBD2; CDR3 DNA: TGCAGTGCCGAGCGGGAACCGTACAATGAGCAGTTCTTC; CDR3 protein: CSAEREPYNEQFF
clone size: .; V gene: TRBV7-9; CDR3 length: 12; J gene: TRBJ1-5; D gene: .; CDR3 DNA: TGTGCCAGCAGCCCCGACGGACAGCGCCAGCATTTT; CDR3 protein: CASSPDGQRQHF
clone size: few; V gene: TRBV27; CDR3 length: 18; J gene: TRBJ2-5; D gene: TRBD1; CDR3 DNA: TGTGCCAGCAGTTTAGGATCCCTACAGGGGGCAGGAGCAGAGACCCAGTACTTC; CDR3 protein: CASSLGSLQGAGAETQYF
clone size: many; V gene: TRBV7-6; CDR3 length: 16; J gene: TRBJ2-5; D gene: TRBD2; CDR3 DNA: TGTGCCAGCAGCCGGACTAGCGGGGGCCTCCAAGAGACCCAGTACTTC; CDR3 protein: CASSRTSGGLQETQYF
clone size: once; V gene: TRBV6-5; CDR3 length: 14; J gene: TRBJ1-2; D gene: .; CDR3 DNA: TGTGCCAGCAGTTACTCGCCAGGTTCCTATGGCTACACCTTC; CDR3 protein: CASSYSPGSYGYTF
clone size: .; V gene: TRBV20-1; CDR3 length: 14; J gene: TRBJ1-2; D gene: TRBD1; CDR3 DNA: TGCAGTGCTAGTCCCGGGACAGGAGTTTATGGCTACACCTTC; CDR3 protein: CSASPGTGVYGYTF
clone size: .; V gene: TRBV25-1; CDR3 length: 15; J gene: TRBJ1-3; D gene: .; CDR3 DNA: TGTGCCAGCAGTGGCCTTAAGGGGCATTCAAACACCATATATTTT; CDR3 protein: CASSGLKGHSNTIYF
clone size: few; V gene: TRBV7-2; CDR3 length: 16; J gene: TRBJ1-3; D gene: .; CDR3 DNA: TGTGCCAGCAGCTTAGATCTTAGGTTCTCTGGAAACACCATATATTTT; CDR3 protein: CASSLDLRFSGNTIYF
clone size: .; V gene: TRBV7-9; CDR3 length: 12; J gene: TRBJ2-1; D gene: TRBD2; CDR3 DNA: TGTGCCAGCAGCTCAGCGGGGCATGAGCAGTTCTTC; CDR3 protein: CASSSAGHEQFF
clone size: .; V gene: TRBV10-3; CDR3 length: 13; J gene: TRBJ2-3; D gene: .; CDR3 DNA: TGTGCCATCAGTGGTGGGGACACAGATACGCAGTATTTT; CDR3 protein: CAISGGDTDTQYF
clone size: .; V gene: TRBV29-1; CDR3 length: 14; J gene: TRBJ1-2; D gene: TRBD1; CDR3 DNA: TGCAGCGTCTCCCGGGACAGGGACGCCTATGGCTACACCTTC; CDR3 protein: CSVSRDRDAYGYTF
clone size: many; V gene: TRBV6-6; CDR3 length: 15; J gene: TRBJ1-1; D gene: .; CDR3 DNA: TGTGCCAGCAGTTACGCGCGGGGGATGAACACTGAAGCTTTCTTT; CDR3 protein: CASSYARGMNTEAFF
clone size: .; V gene: TRBV7-3; CDR3 length: 13; J gene: TRBJ1-2; D gene: .; CDR3 DNA: TGTGCCAGCAGCTCCCGTTCCAGGGACGGCTACACCTTC; CDR3 protein: CASSSRSRDGYTF
clone size: .; V gene: TRBV10-3; CDR3 length: 15; J gene: TRBJ2-7; D gene: .; CDR3 DNA: TGTGCCACCACCCTCCGGGACACCCGTGGCAACGAGCAGTACTTC; CDR3 protein: CATTLRDTRGNEQYF
clone size: many; V gene: TRBV9; CDR3 length: 14; J gene: TRBJ2-7; D gene: TRBD1; CDR3 DNA: TGTGCCAGCAGCTACCGGGACAGCGCCTACGAGCAGTACTTC; CDR3 protein: CASSYRDSAYEQYF
clone size: .; V gene: TRBV29-1; CDR3 length: 12; J gene: TRBJ2-7; D gene: TRBD1; CDR3 DNA: TGCAGCGTTGCACAGGGGGTCTACGAGCAGTACTTC; CDR3 protein: CSVAQGVYEQYF
clone size: .; V gene: TRBV5-1; CDR3 length: 14; J gene: TRBJ2-3; D gene: .; CDR3 DNA: TGCGCCAGCAGCTTACAGGCGAGCACAGATACGCAGTATTTT; CDR3 protein: CASSLQASTDTQYF
clone size: medium-sized; V gene: TRBV29-1; CDR3 length: 14; J gene: TRBJ1-1; D gene: .; CDR3 DNA: TGCAGCGTCTCCCATCCGACAGATAACACTGAAGCTTTCTTT; CDR3 protein: CSVSHPTDNTEAFF
clone size: .; V gene: TRBV2; CDR3 length: 14; J gene: TRBJ2-1; D gene: .; CDR3 DNA: TGTGCCAGCATTGAGGGGGATGATGACAATGAGCAGTTCTTC; CDR3 protein: CASIEGDDDNEQFF
clone size: .; V gene: TRBV20-1; CDR3 length: 15; J gene: TRBJ2-3; D gene: .; CDR3 DNA: TGCAGTGCTAGAGCCCAAGGTGTTATGGATTATACGCAGTATTTT; CDR3 protein: CSARAQGVMDYTQYF
clone size: many; V gene: TRBV12-3/TRBV12-4; CDR3 length: 14; J gene: TRBJ1-2; D gene: .; CDR3 DNA: TGTGCCAGCAGTTTAGGGGGGGGGTCCTCTGGCTACACCTTC; CDR3 protein: CASSLGGGSSGYTF
clone size: .; V gene: TRBV25-1; CDR3 length: 14; J gene: TRBJ1-6; D gene: TRBD1; CDR3 DNA: TGTGCCAGCAGTGAGGGGACAGATAATTCACCCCTCCACTTT; CDR3 protein: CASSEGTDNSPLHF
clone size: .; V gene: TRBV4-2; CDR3 length: 18; J gene: TRBJ1-1; D gene: TRBD1; CDR3 DNA: TGTGCCAGCAGCCTGTCGAGAGGACAGGGCCTCATGAACACTGAAGCTTTCTTT; CDR3 protein: CASSLSRGQGLMNTEAFF
clone size: few; V gene: TRBV6-2/TRBV6-3; CDR3 length: 15; J gene: TRBJ1-1; D gene: .; CDR3 DNA: TGTGCCAGCAGTTACTTTGGCGGTTGGCGCACTGAAGCTTTCTTT; CDR3 protein: CASSYFGGWRTEAFF
clone size: many; V gene: TRBV4-1; CDR3 length: 16; J gene: TRBJ2-7; D gene: .; CDR3 DNA: TGCGCCAGCAGCCAAGATCCGGGGGCGCTGGGAAACGAGCAGTACTTC; CDR3 protein: CASSQDPGALGNEQYF
clone size: .; V gene: TRBV19; CDR3 length: 14; J gene: TRBJ2-3; D gene: TRBD1; CDR3 DNA: TGTGCCAGTACGCCGGGACAGAGCACAGATACGCAGTATTTT; CDR3 protein: CASTPGQSTDTQYF
clone size: few; V gene: TRBV7-9; CDR3 length: 13; J gene: TRBJ2-7; D gene: .; CDR3 DNA: TGTGCCAGCAGCTTTGCAGAGGGCTACGAGCAGTACTTC; CDR3 protein: CASSFAEGYEQYF
clone size: few; V gene: TRBV24-1; CDR3 length: 15; J gene: TRBJ2-7; D gene: TRBD1; CDR3 DNA: TGTGCCACCAGTGATAGGCGGGACAGGGGTAACGAGCAGTACTTC; CDR3 protein: CATSDRRDRGNEQYF
clone size: .; V gene: TRBV6-2/TRBV6-3; CDR3 length: 15; J gene: TRBJ2-2; D gene: TRBD1; CDR3 DNA: TGTGCCAGCAGTCCCGGGACAGGGAACACCGGGGAGCTGTTTTTT; CDR3 protein: CASSPGTGNTGELFF
clone size: .; V gene: TRBV12-3/TRBV12-4; CDR3 length: 14; J gene: TRBJ1-6; D gene: .; CDR3 DNA: TGTGCCAGCAGTTTAGGCGTGGACTACTCACCCCTCCACTTT; CDR3 protein: CASSLGVDYSPLHF